A selection of T cell receptor beta chains follows, all from one sample in a study of blood T cell repertoires in COVID-19. Some clones are missing from TCRdb's copy, which holds only in-frame ones; the method was immunoSEQ multiplex PCR. The sample carries 110,000 to 150,000 clones, roughly 80% recorded once. What was sequenced was peripheral blood. These receptors originate from a man aged 70-80 years who had recovered from COVID-19. Each CDR3 is given with its conserved first and last residue. The order of the fields is D gene, CDR3 length, V gene, CDR3 protein. The D gene is left open where the match is weak.

D gene: TRBD1
CDR3 length: 17
V gene: TRBV11-2
CDR3 protein: CASSHHWGQGAWNEQFF

D gene: -
CDR3 length: 13
V gene: TRBV5-4
CDR3 protein: CASSLGTTGEQYF

D gene: TRBD1
CDR3 length: 14
V gene: TRBV7-9
CDR3 protein: CASSRTGPNQPQHF

D gene: -
CDR3 length: 16
V gene: TRBV15
CDR3 protein: CATSRGHLVIAGELFF

D gene: TRBD1
CDR3 length: 14
V gene: TRBV15
CDR3 protein: CATRDRGVRTEAFF

D gene: -
CDR3 length: 12
V gene: TRBV7-2
CDR3 protein: CASSLLASEQFF

D gene: -
CDR3 length: 14
V gene: TRBV11-2
CDR3 protein: CASSLRDTSYEQYF

D gene: TRBD1
CDR3 length: 13
V gene: TRBV7-2
CDR3 protein: CASSRQGNTEAFF

D gene: TRBD1
CDR3 length: 16
V gene: TRBV11-2
CDR3 protein: CASSTGGKGSDSPLHF

D gene: -
CDR3 length: 13
V gene: TRBV6-5
CDR3 protein: CASSYRQGWGYTF

D gene: -
CDR3 length: 15
V gene: TRBV6-5
CDR3 protein: CASSSSRGEEDTQYF

D gene: -
CDR3 length: 12
V gene: TRBV5-1
CDR3 protein: CASSLDSNIQYF

D gene: -
CDR3 length: 13
V gene: TRBV9
CDR3 protein: CASSVAGEETQYF

D gene: -
CDR3 length: 16
V gene: TRBV7-8
CDR3 protein: CASSLTFQGANQPQHF

D gene: TRBD2
CDR3 length: 14
V gene: TRBV2
CDR3 protein: CASSPGGGYNEQFF

D gene: -
CDR3 length: 14
V gene: TRBV2
CDR3 protein: CASSESRQGRGYTF

D gene: TRBD1
CDR3 length: 16
V gene: TRBV9
CDR3 protein: CASSPFPGTGGIEQYF

D gene: TRBD2
CDR3 length: 15
V gene: TRBV18
CDR3 protein: CASSPTAGPLHEQYF

D gene: TRBD1
CDR3 length: 13
V gene: TRBV5-1
CDR3 protein: CASSWDSSYGYTF

D gene: TRBD2
CDR3 length: 18
V gene: TRBV9
CDR3 protein: CASSVGSGSRSSYNEQFF

D gene: TRBD2
CDR3 length: 17
V gene: TRBV4-1
CDR3 protein: CASSPGLAGYKNYEQYF

D gene: TRBD1
CDR3 length: 16
V gene: TRBV10-3
CDR3 protein: CAISDPDRANTDTQYF